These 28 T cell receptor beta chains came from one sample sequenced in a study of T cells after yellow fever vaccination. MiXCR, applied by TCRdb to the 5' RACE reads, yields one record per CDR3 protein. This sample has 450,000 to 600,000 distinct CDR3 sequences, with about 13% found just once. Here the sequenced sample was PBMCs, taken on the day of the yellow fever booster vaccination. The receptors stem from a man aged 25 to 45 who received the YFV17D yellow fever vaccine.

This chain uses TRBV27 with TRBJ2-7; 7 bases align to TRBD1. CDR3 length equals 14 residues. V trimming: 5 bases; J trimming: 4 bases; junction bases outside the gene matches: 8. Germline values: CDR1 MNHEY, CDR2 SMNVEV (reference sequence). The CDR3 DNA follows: TGTGCCAGCAGTAGGGGACAGAAACTTTACGAGCAGTACTTC. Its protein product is CASSRGQKLYEQYF.

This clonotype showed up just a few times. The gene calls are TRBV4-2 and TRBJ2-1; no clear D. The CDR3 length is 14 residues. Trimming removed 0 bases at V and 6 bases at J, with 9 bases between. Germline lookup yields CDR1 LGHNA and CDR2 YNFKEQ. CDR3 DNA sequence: TGTGCCAGCAGCCAAGAATTCCCCCGCAATGAGCAGTTCTTC. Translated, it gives CASSQEFPRNEQFF.

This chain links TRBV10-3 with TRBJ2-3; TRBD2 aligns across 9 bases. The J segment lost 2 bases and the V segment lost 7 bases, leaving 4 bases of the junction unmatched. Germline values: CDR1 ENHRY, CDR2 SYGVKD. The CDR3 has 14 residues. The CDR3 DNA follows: TGTGCCATCAATAGACTAGCGGACACAGATACGCAGTATTTT. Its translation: CAINRLADTDTQYF.

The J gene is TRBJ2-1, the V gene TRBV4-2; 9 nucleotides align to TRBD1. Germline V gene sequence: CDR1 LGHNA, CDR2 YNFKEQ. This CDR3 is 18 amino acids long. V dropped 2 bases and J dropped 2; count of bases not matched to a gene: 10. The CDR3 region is CASSQQRRDRVTYNEQFF. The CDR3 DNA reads TGTGCCAGCAGCCAACAACGTAGGGACAGGGTCACCTACAATGAGCAGTTCTTC.

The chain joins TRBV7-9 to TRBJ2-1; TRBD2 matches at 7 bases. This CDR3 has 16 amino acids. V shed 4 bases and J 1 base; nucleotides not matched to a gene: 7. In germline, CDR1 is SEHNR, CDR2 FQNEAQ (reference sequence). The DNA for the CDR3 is TGTGCCAGCAGCTCCTGGGGGGGGTCTTCCTACAATGAGCAGTTCTTC. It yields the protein CASSSWGGSSYNEQFF.

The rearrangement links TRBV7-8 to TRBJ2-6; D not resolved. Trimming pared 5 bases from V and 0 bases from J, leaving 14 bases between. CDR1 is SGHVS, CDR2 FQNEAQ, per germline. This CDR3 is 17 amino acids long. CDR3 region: CASSPGRVYSGANVLTF. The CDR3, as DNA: TGTGCCAGCAGCCCTGGACGTGTCTACTCTGGGGCCAACGTCCTGACTTTC.

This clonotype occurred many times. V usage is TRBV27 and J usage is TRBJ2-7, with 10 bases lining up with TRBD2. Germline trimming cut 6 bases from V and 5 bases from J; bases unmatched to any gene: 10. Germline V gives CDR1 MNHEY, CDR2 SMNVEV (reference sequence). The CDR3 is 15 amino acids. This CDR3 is CASSYAGTSVNEQYF. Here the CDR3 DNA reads TGTGCCAGCAGCTACGCCGGGACTAGCGTGAACGAGCAGTACTTC.

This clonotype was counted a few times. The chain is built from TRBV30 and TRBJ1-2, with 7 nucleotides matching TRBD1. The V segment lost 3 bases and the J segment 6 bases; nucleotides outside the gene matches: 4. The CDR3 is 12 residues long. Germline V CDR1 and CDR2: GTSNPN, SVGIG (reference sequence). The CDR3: CAWRIQGNGYTF. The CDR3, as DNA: TGTGCCTGGAGGATACAGGGGAATGGCTACACCTTC.

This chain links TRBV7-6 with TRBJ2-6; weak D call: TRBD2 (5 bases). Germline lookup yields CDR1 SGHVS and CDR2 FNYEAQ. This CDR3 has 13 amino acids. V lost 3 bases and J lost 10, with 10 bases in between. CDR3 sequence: CASSFGDKNVLTF. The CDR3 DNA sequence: TGTGCCAGCAGCTTCGGGGATAAGAACGTCCTGACTTTC.

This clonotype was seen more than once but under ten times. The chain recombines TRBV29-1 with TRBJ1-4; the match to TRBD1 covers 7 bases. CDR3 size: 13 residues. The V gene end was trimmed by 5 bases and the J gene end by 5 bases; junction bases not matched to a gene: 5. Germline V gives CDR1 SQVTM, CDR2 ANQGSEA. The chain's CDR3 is CSVRQGENEKLFF. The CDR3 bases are TGCAGCGTTCGACAGGGCGAAAATGAAAAACTGTTTTTT.

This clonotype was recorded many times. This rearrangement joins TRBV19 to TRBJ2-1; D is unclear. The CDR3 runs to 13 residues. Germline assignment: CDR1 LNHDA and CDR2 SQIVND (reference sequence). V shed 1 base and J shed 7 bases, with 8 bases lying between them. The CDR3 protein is CASSIGLVNEQFF. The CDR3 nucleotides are TGTGCCAGTAGTATAGGACTGGTAAATGAGCAGTTCTTC.

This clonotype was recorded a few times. The CDR3 here is CSALGDSNQPQHF. The CDR3 DNA sequence: TGCAGTGCTCTAGGGGATAGCAATCAGCCCCAGCATTTT. V is TRBV20-1 and J is TRBJ1-5, with a possible D match to TRBD1 (5 bases). V lost 5 bases and J 0 bases, leaving 8 bases between the germline ends. Germline V gene data show CDR1 as DFQATT and CDR2 as SNEGSKA (reference sequence). This CDR3 has 13 amino acids.

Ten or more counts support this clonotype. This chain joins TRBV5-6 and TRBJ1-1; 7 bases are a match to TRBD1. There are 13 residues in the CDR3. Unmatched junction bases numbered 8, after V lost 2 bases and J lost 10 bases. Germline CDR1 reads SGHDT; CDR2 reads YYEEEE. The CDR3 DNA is TGTGCCAGCAGCTTTGAGGGGGCCGGAACAGCTTTCTTT. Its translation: CASSFEGAGTAFF.

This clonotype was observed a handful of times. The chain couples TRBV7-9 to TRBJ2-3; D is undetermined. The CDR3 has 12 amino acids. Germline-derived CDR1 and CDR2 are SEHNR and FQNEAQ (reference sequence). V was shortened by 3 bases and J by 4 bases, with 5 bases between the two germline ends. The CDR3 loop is CASSLPADTQYF. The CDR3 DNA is TGTGCCAGCAGCTTGCCCGCAGATACGCAGTATTTT.

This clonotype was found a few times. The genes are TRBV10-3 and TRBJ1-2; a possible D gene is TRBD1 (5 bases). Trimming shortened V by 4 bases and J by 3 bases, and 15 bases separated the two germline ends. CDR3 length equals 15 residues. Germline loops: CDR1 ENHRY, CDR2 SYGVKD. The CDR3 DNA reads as TGTGCCATCAGTGCGGTTGAGCAGGGCGACTATGGCTACACCTTC. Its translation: CAISAVEQGDYGYTF.

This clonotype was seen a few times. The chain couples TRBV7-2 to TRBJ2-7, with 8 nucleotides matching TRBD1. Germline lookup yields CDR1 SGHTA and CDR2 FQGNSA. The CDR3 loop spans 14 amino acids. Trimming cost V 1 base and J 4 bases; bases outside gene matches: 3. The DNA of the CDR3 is TGTGCCAGCAGCTTAGTGGGACAGGAGTACGAGCAGTACTTC. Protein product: CASSLVGQEYEQYF.

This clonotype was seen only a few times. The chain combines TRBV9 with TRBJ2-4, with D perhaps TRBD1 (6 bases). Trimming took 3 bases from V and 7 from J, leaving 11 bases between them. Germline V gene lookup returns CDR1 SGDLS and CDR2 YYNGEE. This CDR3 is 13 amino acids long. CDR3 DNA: TGTGCCAGCAGCGCGCAGGGGTTGAACATTCAGTACTTC. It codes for CASSAQGLNIQYF.

The CDR3 loop reads CASSLAPREQYF. The CDR3 DNA reads TGTGCCAGCAGTCTCGCCCCCCGCGAGCAGTACTTC. The gene calls are TRBV6-6 and TRBJ2-7; no clear D. V lost 5 bases to trimming and J lost 6 bases, with 11 bases between them. In germline, CDR1 is MNHNY, CDR2 SVGAGI (reference sequence). This CDR3 has 12 amino acids.

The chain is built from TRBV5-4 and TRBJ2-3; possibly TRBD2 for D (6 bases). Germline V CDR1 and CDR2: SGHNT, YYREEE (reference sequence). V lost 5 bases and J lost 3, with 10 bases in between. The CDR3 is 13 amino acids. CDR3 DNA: TGTGCCAGCAGGTCCGGGACTACAGATACGCAGTATTTT. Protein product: CASRSGTTDTQYF.

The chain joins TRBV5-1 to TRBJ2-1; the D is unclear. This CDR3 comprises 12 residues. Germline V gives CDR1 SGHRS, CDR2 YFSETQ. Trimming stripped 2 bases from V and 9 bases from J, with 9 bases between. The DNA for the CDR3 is TGCGCCAGCAGCTTTAACCTTCCTGAGCAGTTCTTC. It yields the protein CASSFNLPEQFF.

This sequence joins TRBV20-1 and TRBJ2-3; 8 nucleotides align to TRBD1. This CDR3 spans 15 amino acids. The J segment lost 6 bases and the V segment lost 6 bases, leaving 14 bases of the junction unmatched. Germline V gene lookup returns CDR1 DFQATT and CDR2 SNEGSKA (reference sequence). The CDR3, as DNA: TGCAGTGCCAGCTTCGGACAGGGTGTTTGGGATACGCAGTATTTT. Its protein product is CSASFGQGVWDTQYF.

The CDR3 nucleotides read TGTGCCAGTAGTCCCGGACTCGGATGGTTTACAGATACGCAGTATTTT. It specifies CASSPGLGWFTDTQYF. The chain carries TRBV19 and TRBJ2-3, with D possibly being TRBD2 (5 bases). The ends were cut back, 5 bases at V and 3 bases at J, with 18 bases in the middle. In germline, CDR1 is LNHDA, CDR2 SQIVND (reference sequence). The CDR3 contains 16 residues.

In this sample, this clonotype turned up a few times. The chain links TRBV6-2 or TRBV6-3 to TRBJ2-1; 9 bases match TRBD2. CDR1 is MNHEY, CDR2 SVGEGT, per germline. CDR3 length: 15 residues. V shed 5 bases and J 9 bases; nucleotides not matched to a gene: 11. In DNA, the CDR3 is TGTGCCAGCAGTCGGGGGTTAGCGGGAGTTTCTGAGCAGTTCTTC. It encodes CASSRGLAGVSEQFF.

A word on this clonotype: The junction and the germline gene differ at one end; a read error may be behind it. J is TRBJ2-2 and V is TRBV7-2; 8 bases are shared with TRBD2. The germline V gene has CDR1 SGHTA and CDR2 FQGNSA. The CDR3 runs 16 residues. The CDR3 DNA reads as TGTGCCAGCAGCTTAGATTCCGGGAGGGCCTCCGGAGAGCTGTTTTTT. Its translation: CASSLDSGRASGELFF.

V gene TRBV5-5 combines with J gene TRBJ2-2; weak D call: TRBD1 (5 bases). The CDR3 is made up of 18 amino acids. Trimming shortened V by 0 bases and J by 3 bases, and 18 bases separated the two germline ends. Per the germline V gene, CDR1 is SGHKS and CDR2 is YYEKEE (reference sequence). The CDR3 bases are TGTGCCAGCAGCTTGGTTCCGGTGACGGACATCCACACCGGGGAGCTGTTTTTT. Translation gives CASSLVPVTDIHTGELFF. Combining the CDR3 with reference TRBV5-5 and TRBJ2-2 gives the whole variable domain DAGVTQSPTHLIKTRGQQVTLRCSPISGHKSVSWYQQVLGQGPQFIFQYYEKEERGRGNFPDRFSARQFPNYSSELNVNALLLGDSALYLCASSLVPVTDIHTGELFFGEGSRLTVL.

CDR3 protein: CASSPTLHDEQYF. The CDR3 coding sequence is TGCGCCAGCAGCCCCACCCTACACGACGAGCAGTACTTC. The rearrangement joins TRBV4-3 to TRBJ2-7; no definite D call. Germline-derived CDR1 and CDR2 are LGHNA and YSLEER. Trimming removed 4 bases from V and 5 bases from J, with 12 bases in between. This CDR3 has 13 residues.

The CDR3 loop reads CASSLSITSHTDTQYF. CDR3 coding DNA: TGTGCCAGCAGCCTTAGTATTACCAGCCACACAGATACGCAGTATTTT. This sequence joins TRBV7-6 and TRBJ2-3; D remains unclear. V lost 5 bases and J lost 2, with 17 bases in between. The CDR3 extends over 16 amino acids. Germline-derived CDR1 and CDR2 are SGHVS and FNYEAQ.

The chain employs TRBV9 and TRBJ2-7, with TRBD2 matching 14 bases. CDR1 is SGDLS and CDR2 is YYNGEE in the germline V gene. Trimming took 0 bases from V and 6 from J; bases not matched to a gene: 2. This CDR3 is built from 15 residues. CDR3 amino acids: CASSVEGLAGVEQYF. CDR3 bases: TGTGCCAGCAGCGTAGAGGGACTAGCGGGAGTCGAGCAGTACTTC.